Given below is one T cell receptor (beta chain) in context. Each recovered donor of Cohort 3 presented with two negative PCRs, clearance, or symptom resolution. The data stem from a study of blood T cell repertoires in COVID-19. The wider study: The United States, Italy and Spain provided the acute and convalescent COVID-19 samples. T cells, B-cell-depleted T cells, or PBMCs supplied cDNA or gDNA.

Under the authors' procedure: Estimation of nucleated cell counts relied on the amplification of reference gene primers. Only in-frame clones appear in the TCRdb table, and some are missing; sequencing was by immunoSEQ multiplex PCR. The V and J calls and clone size are taken from that table; D and trimming were inferred from the DNA. This sample has roughly 250,000 clones; 75% to 90% occur once, and the top ten carry over 1.5%. CDR3 size: 14 residues. The V end was cut by 6 bases, the J end by 1 base, with 9 bases between. Germline V gives CDR1 MNHEY, CDR2 SMNVEV (reference sequence). The material sequenced was PBMCs or T cells enriched from blood (not recorded which). The chain uses TRBV27 and TRBJ2-2, with D unclear. This TCR came from a woman in her forties or fifties who had recovered from COVID-19. The CDR3 is CASRLIQNTGELFF. DNA for the CDR3: TGTGCCAGCAGACTAATACAGAACACCGGGGAGCTGTTTTTT.